This section outlines one T cell receptor beta chain sequence together with its context. No antigen is known for it. CD45RO-negative cells were positively selected for CCR7, leaving out terminally differentiated effector memory CD45RA+ cells. The donor population consisted of healthy HIV-negative adults with no recent acute infections or vaccinations. This CDR3 region has 16 residues. CDR1 and CDR2 from the germline V gene are SGHKS and YYEKEE (reference sequence). J lost 7 bases, V lost 0 bases, and 10 bases had no gene match. These data come from a study of shared clonotypes between healthy human individuals. Overall study context: The people who gave samples were a couple of women and three men aged 18 to 49.

Assay: immunoSEQ multiplex PCR; the TCRdb copy retains only in-frame clones and omits some. The sample records approximately 810,000 clones, almost 95% being singletons. The study, taken as a whole, reports: Rarefaction gave evidence that sorted-subset sequencing remained incomplete despite large depth.

Sequencing used naive CD8+ T cells sorted from blood. This TCR derives from a man aged 25-40 years in good health. The chain joins TRBV5-5 to TRBJ2-7, with TRBD2 matching over 10 bases. CDR3 amino acids: CASSLALRAGGPEQYF. CDR3 nucleotides: TGTGCCAGCAGCTTGGCTCTCAGAGCGGGAGGGCCGGAGCAGTACTTC.